A selection of T cell receptor beta chains follows, all from one sample in a study of T cells in Graves' hyperthyroidism and ophthalmopathy. In TCRdb, the multiplex PCR reads were re-called with MiXCR into one record per CDR3 protein. Here the sample spans approximately 420,000 distinct CDR3 sequences, under 15% being singletons. Input material: blood. All receptors come from a woman aged 25 to 39 with Graves' hyperthyroidism. The CDR3 runs from the conserved cysteine through the conserved F or W. The D gene is left open where the match is weak. Size values are once, few and many counts, or a class for expanded clones, and some rows have none.

CDR3 length	D gene	J gene	clone size	V gene	CDR3 DNA	CDR3 protein
14	-	TRBJ2-7	few	TRBV20-1	TGCAGTGCTAGGAAGGACGCTACAAAATACGAGCAGTACTTC	CSARKDATKYEQYF
14	-	TRBJ2-5	-	TRBV5-4	TGTGCCAGCAGCTTGGACGGCGTACCCGGGACCCAGTACTTC	CASSLDGVPGTQYF
14	-	TRBJ2-4	many	TRBV28	TGTGCCAGCAGCCTCCGGGGGGCCCAAAACATTCAGTACTTC	CASSLRGAQNIQYF
17	-	TRBJ2-7	few	TRBV27	TGTGCCAGCAGTGCCCCACGACAAGCTACAACCTCCTACGAGCAGTACTTC	CASSAPRQATTSYEQYF
14	-	TRBJ2-3	-	TRBV4-1	TGCGCCAGCAGCCAAGCCGCGAGCACAGATACGCAGTATTTT	CASSQAASTDTQYF
16	TRBD1	TRBJ2-6	-	TRBV12-3/TRBV12-4	TGTGCCAGCAGTTTCCGACAGGGCCCTGGGGCCAACGTCCTGACTTTC	CASSFRQGPGANVLTF
12	TRBD1	TRBJ2-7	many	TRBV7-8	TGTGCCAGCAGCAAAACAGGGGACGAGCAGTACTTC	CASSKTGDEQYF
13	-	TRBJ2-5	-	TRBV6-1	TGTGCCAGCAGTCCCAAGATCCAAGAGACCCAGTACTTC	CASSPKIQETQYF
15	-	TRBJ2-2	many	TRBV27	TGTGCCAGCAGTCCAGGGGCCGGGATTTCCGGGGAGCTGTTTTTT	CASSPGAGISGELFF
18	TRBD2	TRBJ2-1	few	TRBV6-6	TGTGCCAGCAGTTACTCTAGGGCTAGCGGGGGAGGTGTAAATGAGCAGTTCTTC	CASSYSRASGGGVNEQFF
13	-	TRBJ1-1	-	TRBV20-1	TGCAGTGCTAATGCAGGACCGAACACTGAAGCTTTCTTT	CSANAGPNTEAFF
13	TRBD1	TRBJ2-3	many	TRBV5-1	TGCGCCAGCAGCTCCACAGGGGCAGATACGCAGTATTTT	CASSSTGADTQYF
13	-	TRBJ2-7	-	TRBV9	TGTGCCAGCAGCGTAGCGGACAAGCGGGAGCAGTACTTC	CASSVADKREQYF
13	-	TRBJ2-5	many	TRBV3-1	TGTGCCAGCAGCCGAGCACCACAAGAGACCCAGTACTTC	CASSRAPQETQYF
18	TRBD1	TRBJ2-7	-	TRBV12-3/TRBV12-4	TGTGCCAGCAGTTTCTACCGAGGACAGGGGGGTTCTACAGATGAGCAGTACTTC	CASSFYRGQGGSTDEQYF
15	TRBD1	TRBJ2-7	few	TRBV24-1	TGTGCCACCAGTGATTCGGGACAGGCACCCTACGAGCAGTACTTC	CATSDSGQAPYEQYF
15	TRBD1	TRBJ1-4	once	TRBV20-1	TGCAGTGCTAGACAACCCGGGACAGGGACTGAAAAACTGTTTTTT	CSARQPGTGTEKLFF
14	-	TRBJ2-5	many	TRBV3-1	TGTGCCAGCAGATCCGACGGGACGCGGGAGACCCAGTACTTC	CASRSDGTRETQYF
15	TRBD1	TRBJ2-5	many	TRBV24-1	TGTGCCACCAGTGACCCGGGACAGGGCGAAAAGACCCAGTACTTC	CATSDPGQGEKTQYF
16	TRBD2	TRBJ2-2	many	TRBV18	TGTGCCAGCTCGGCTAGCGGGAGCGGGAACACCGGGGAGCTGTTTTTT	CASSASGSGNTGELFF
17	TRBD2	TRBJ2-6	many	TRBV18	TGTGCCAGCTCAACGCTAGCGGGCCACTCTGGGGCCAACGTCCTGACTTTC	CASSTLAGHSGANVLTF
14	-	TRBJ2-2	many	TRBV28	TGTGCCAGCCAGGAGGTTGGGTCCACCGGGGAGCTGTTTTTT	CASQEVGSTGELFF
14	-	TRBJ2-7	-	TRBV12-3/TRBV12-4	TGTGCCAGCAAAAGGTTCAGGGCTTTCGACGAGCAGTACTTC	CASKRFRAFDEQYF
15	-	TRBJ2-1	many	TRBV19	TGTGCCAGTAGTTACGGGTCGGAGTCCTACAATGAGCAGTTCTTC	CASSYGSESYNEQFF
15	-	TRBJ2-2	few	TRBV20-1	TGCAGTGCCGCCTGGGGGGCCCGGTGGACCGGGGAGCTGTTTTTT	CSAAWGARWTGELFF
14	-	TRBJ2-1	many	TRBV27	TGTGCCAGCAGTTTACTCTCGACTAGTGGTGAGCAGTTCTTC	CASSLLSTSGEQFF
14	-	TRBJ2-1	many	TRBV6-1	TGTGCCAGCAGTCCCGGGACCACCCCGCATGAGCAGTTCTTC	CASSPGTTPHEQFF
15	-	TRBJ1-1	many	TRBV28	TGTGCCAGCAGTACCCAGGCTTTGGGTGGCACTGAAGCTTTCTTT	CASSTQALGGTEAFF
15	TRBD2	TRBJ2-5	-	TRBV15	TGTGCCACCAGCAGAGAGGGGGGGGGCCAAGAGACCCAGTACTTC	CATSREGGGQETQYF
16	-	TRBJ2-3	-	TRBV7-9	TGTGCCAGCAGCTTTCCCGAGGGGGACGGGACAGATACGCAGTATTTT	CASSFPEGDGTDTQYF
14	-	TRBJ1-4	-	TRBV12-3/TRBV12-4	TGTGCCAGCAGTTTCGGGGGCCTTGGGGAAAAACTGTTTTTT	CASSFGGLGEKLFF
14	TRBD1	TRBJ1-1	many	TRBV7-8	TGTGCCAGCAGCGAGGGACAGACCAACACTGAAGCTTTCTTT	CASSEGQTNTEAFF
15	TRBD2	TRBJ2-2	many	TRBV3-1	TGTGCCAGCAGGTTTAGCGGGAGCAACACCGGGGAGCTGTTTTTT	CASRFSGSNTGELFF
14	-	TRBJ1-6	few	TRBV6-5	TGTGCCAGCAGTTCAGGGACGGATAATTCACCCCTCCACTTT	CASSSGTDNSPLHF
12	-	TRBJ2-5	many	TRBV12-3/TRBV12-4	TGTGCCAGCAGTACGCCGGGGGAAACCCAGTACTTC	CASSTPGETQYF
14	-	TRBJ2-4	few	TRBV9	TGTGCCAGCAGCACAACTCCGGGGACTGGCATTCAGTACTTC	CASSTTPGTGIQYF
14	TRBD1	TRBJ2-7	few	TRBV3-1	TGTGCCAGCAGCCAAGCGACAGGGGGCAGGGAGCAGTACTTC	CASSQATGGREQYF
15	-	TRBJ2-5	few	TRBV6-1	TGTGCCAGCAGTCTGAAGAGGGACCCCCAAGAGACCCAGTACTTC	CASSLKRDPQETQYF
15	-	TRBJ2-7	-	TRBV4-1	TGCGCCAGCAGCCAAGATCTCGGGGTGGAGTACGAGCAGTACTTC	CASSQDLGVEYEQYF
16	-	TRBJ2-1	many	TRBV28	TGTGCCAGCAGTTTCTCAGGGCGAGGGGCCTACAATGAGCAGTTCTTC	CASSFSGRGAYNEQFF
13	-	TRBJ2-3	-	TRBV6-4	TGTGCCAGCAGTGGGACAGCGACAGATACGCAGTATTTT	CASSGTATDTQYF
15	TRBD2	TRBJ2-3	many	TRBV28	TGTGCCAGCAGAAGAAGCAGCGGGAGGGCAGATACGCAGTATTTT	CASRRSSGRADTQYF
16	TRBD2	TRBJ2-2	once	TRBV15	TGTGCCACCAGCAGAGATGCGACTAGCCGGGCCGGGGAGCTGTTTTTT	CATSRDATSRAGELFF
15	TRBD1	TRBJ1-6	-	TRBV18	TGTGCCAGCTCGCCGACAGGGGCGAATAATTCACCCCTCCACTTT	CASSPTGANNSPLHF
12	-	TRBJ2-7	few	TRBV28	TGTGCCAGCAGTTTACAGCACTACGAGCAGTACTTC	CASSLQHYEQYF
15	TRBD1	TRBJ2-1	many	TRBV5-1	TGCGCCAGCAGCCTCCTGACAGGGCCCTACAATGAGCAGTTCTTC	CASSLLTGPYNEQFF
17	TRBD1	TRBJ2-7	many	TRBV3-1	TGTGCCAGCAGCCAAGACGGGAGAAGGACAGGGATGTACGAGCAGTACTTC	CASSQDGRRTGMYEQYF